This T cell receptor beta chain was sequenced in a study of control samples from healthy donors and cancer patients. Trimming took 6 bases from V and 2 from J; bases not matched to a gene: 9. The CDR3 sequence is 16 residues long. Germline CDR1 SQVTM, CDR2 ANQGSEA. Profiled with immunoSEQ multiplex PCR; TCRdb holds only in-frame clones, not every one. This table has about 110,000 clones, about 89% appearing once. The material sequenced was blood. The chain couples TRBV29-1 to TRBJ1-5; 11 bases agree with TRBD1. The clonotype originates from a woman in her forties or fifties in good health. The CDR3 nucleotides are TGCAGCGTCGCGTCCGGGACAGGGGGTGGCAATCAGCCCCAGCATTTT. Amino acid sequence: CSVASGTGGGNQPQHF.